This T cell receptor beta chain was sequenced during a study of blood T cell repertoires in COVID-19. Study-wide background: Nucleic acid was either cDNA or gDNA, and it came from T cells, B-cell-depleted T cells, or PBMCs.

Cohort assignment relied on participant-reported clinical history. After removal of 6 bases from V and 7 bases from J, the junction contained 4 bases not matched to a gene. CDR1 is MNHEY, CDR2 SMNVEV, per germline (reference sequence). The CDR3 is 13 residues long. As originally analysed: Counts of nucleated cells, estimated from reference gene primer amplification, were obtained. Assay used: immunoSEQ multiplex PCR; TCRdb lists only in-frame clones, some missing. The V and J calls and clone size were taken over from that table, and D and trimming were inferred from the DNA. In the table there are some 360,000 clones, about 88% of which are singletons.

The chain recombines TRBV27 with TRBJ1-5, with TRBD1 matching 9 bases. This TCR derives from a woman younger than 45 who had been exposed to COVID-19. Input material: PBMCs or T cells enriched from blood (not recorded which). Here the CDR3 DNA reads TGTGCCAGCAGACAGGGGGCTGGACAGCCCCAGCATTTT. Translation gives CASRQGAGQPQHF.